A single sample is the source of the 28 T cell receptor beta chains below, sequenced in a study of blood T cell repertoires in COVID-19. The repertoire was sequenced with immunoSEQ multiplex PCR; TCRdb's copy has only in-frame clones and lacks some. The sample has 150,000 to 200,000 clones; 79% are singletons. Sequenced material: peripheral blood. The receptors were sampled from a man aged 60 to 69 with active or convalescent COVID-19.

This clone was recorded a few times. The CDR3 sequence: CASRPQVGSAQYF. The CDR3, as DNA: TGTGCCAGCAGACCCCAAGTAGGGAGTGCGCAGTATTTT. V and J are TRBV11-2 and TRBJ2-3; TRBD2 is a possible D gene (5 bases). V was shortened by 6 bases and J by 10 bases, with 17 bases between the two germline ends. In germline, CDR1 is SGHAT, CDR2 FQNNGV. The CDR3 is 13 amino acids.

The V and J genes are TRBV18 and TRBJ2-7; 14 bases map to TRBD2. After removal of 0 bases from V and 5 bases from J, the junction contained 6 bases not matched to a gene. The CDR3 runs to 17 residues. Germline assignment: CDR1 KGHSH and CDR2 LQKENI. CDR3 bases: TGTGCCAGCTCACCACCGACTAGCGGGAGGGGGTTGAACGAGCAGTACTTC. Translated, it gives CASSPPTSGRGLNEQYF.

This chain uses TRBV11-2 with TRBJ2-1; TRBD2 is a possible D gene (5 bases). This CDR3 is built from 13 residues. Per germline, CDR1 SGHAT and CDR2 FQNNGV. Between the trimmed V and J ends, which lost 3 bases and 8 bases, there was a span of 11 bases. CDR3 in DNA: TGTGCCAGCAGCTTTTCTAGCCCATATGAGCAGTTCTTC. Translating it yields CASSFSSPYEQFF.

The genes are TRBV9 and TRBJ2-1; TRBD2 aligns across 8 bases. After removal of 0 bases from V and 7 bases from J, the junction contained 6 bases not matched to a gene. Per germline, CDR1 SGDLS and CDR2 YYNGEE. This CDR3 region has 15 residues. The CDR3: CASSVGNSGVNEQFF. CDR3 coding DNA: TGTGCCAGCAGCGTAGGGAATAGCGGGGTTAATGAGCAGTTCTTC.

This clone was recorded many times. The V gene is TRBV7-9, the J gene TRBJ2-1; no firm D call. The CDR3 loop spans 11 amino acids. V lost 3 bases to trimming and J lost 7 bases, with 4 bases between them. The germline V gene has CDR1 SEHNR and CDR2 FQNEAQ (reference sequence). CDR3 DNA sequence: TGTGCCAGCAGCTTGCGGAATGAGCAGTTCTTC. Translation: CASSLRNEQFF. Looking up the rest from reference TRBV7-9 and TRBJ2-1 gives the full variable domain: DTGVSQNPRHKITKRGQNVTFRCDPISEHNRLYWYRQTLGQGPEFLTYFQNEAQLEKSRLLSDRFSAERPKGSFSTLEIQRTEQGDSAMYLCASSLRNEQFFGPGTRLTVL.

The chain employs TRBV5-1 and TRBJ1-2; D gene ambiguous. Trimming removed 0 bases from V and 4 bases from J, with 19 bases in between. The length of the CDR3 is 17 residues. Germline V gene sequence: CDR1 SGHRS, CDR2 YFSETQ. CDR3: CASSLASGLEEGYGYTF. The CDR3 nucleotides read TGCGCCAGCAGCTTGGCCTCGGGCCTTGAGGAGGGCTATGGCTACACCTTC.

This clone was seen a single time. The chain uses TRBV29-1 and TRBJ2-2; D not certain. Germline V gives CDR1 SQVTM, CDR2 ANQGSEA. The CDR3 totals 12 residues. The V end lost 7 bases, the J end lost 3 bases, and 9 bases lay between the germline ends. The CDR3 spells CSARGDTGELFF. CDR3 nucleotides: TGCAGCGCCCGCGGTGACACCGGGGAGCTGTTTTTT.

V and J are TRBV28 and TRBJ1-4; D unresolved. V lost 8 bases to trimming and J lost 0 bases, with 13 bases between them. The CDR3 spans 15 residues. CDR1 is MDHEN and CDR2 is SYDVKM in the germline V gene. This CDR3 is CASRWRGATNEKLFF. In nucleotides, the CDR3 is TGTGCCAGCCGTTGGCGCGGAGCAACTAATGAAAAACTGTTTTTT.

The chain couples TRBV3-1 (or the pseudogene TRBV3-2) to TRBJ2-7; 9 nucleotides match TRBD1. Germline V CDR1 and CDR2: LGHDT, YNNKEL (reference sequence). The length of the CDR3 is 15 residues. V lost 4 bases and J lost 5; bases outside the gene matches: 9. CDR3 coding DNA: TGTGCCAGCAGCCCCCGAGGGACAGGGATAGACGAGCAGTACTTC. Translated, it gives CASSPRGTGIDEQYF.

CDR3 sequence: CASRGTGVDTEAFF. CDR3 nucleotide sequence: TGTGCCAGTAGAGGGACAGGCGTTGACACTGAAGCTTTCTTT. The rearrangement joins TRBV19 to TRBJ1-1; 8 nucleotides match TRBD1. The CDR3 length is 14 residues. CDR1 is LNHDA and CDR2 is SQIVND in the germline V gene (reference sequence). V shed 6 bases and J 3 bases; nucleotides not matched to a gene: 6.

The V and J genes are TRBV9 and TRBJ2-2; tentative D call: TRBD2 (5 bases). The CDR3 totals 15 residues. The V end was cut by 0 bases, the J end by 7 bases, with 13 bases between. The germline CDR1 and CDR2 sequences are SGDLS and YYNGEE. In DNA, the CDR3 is TGTGCCAGCAGCGTAGCGTCTAGCTCGGGCGGGGAGCTGTTTTTT. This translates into CASSVASSSGGELFF. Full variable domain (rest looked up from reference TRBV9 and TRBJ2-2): DSGVTQTPKHLITATGQRVTLRCSPRSGDLSVYWYQQSLDQGLQFLIQYYNGEERAKGNILERFSAQQFPDLHSELNLSSLELGDSALYFCASSVASSSGGELFFGEGSRLTVL.

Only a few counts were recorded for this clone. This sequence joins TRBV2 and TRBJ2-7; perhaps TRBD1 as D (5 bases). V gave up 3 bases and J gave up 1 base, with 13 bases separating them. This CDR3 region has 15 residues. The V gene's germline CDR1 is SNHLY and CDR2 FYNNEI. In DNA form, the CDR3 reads TGTGCCAGCAGTGATGTCAGGGATATGTCCTACGAGCAGTACTTC. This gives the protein CASSDVRDMSYEQYF.

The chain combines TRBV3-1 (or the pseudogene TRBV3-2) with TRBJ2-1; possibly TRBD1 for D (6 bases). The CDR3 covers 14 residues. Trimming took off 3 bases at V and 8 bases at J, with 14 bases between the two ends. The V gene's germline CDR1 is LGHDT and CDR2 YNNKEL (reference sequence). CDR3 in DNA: TGTGCCAGCAGCCACTTCACAGGGAAGGATGAGCAGTTCTTC. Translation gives CASSHFTGKDEQFF.

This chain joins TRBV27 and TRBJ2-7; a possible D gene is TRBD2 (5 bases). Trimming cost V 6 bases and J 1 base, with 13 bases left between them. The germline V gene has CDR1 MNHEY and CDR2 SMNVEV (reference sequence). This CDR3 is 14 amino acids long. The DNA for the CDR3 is TGTGCCAGCAGCCAGGACTCCCTTTCCTACGAGCAGTACTTC. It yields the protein CASSQDSLSYEQYF.

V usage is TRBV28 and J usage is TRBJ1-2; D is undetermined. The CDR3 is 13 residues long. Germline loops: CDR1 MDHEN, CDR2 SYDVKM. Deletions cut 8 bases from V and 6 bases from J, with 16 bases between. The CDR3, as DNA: TGTGCCAGCCACTCCATGCGGCGGGATGGCTACACCTTC. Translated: CASHSMRRDGYTF.

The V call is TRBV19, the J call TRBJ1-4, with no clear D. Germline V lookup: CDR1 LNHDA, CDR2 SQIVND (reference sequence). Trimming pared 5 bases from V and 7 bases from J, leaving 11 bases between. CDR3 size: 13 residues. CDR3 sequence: CASSREKGEKLFF. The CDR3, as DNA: TGTGCCAGTAGTCGGGAAAAAGGTGAAAAACTGTTTTTT.

The CDR3 sequence: CSVGQATGELFF. The DNA for the CDR3 is TGCAGCGTTGGACAGGCAACCGGGGAGCTGTTTTTT. The chain recombines TRBV29-1 with TRBJ2-2; D perhaps matches TRBD1 (6 bases). CDR1 SQVTM and CDR2 ANQGSEA come from the germline V gene. This CDR3 region has 12 residues. The V gene lost 4 bases and the J gene lost 5 bases, with 8 bases spanning the gap.

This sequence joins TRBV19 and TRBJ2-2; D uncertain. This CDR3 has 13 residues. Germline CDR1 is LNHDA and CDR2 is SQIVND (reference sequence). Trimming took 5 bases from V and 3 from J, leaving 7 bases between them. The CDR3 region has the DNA TGTGCCAGTAGTTTACAGCACACCGGGGAGCTGTTTTTT. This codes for CASSLQHTGELFF.

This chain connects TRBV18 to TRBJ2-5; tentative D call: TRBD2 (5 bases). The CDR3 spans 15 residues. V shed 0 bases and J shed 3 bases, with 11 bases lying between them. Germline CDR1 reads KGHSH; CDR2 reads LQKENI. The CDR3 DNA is TGTGCCAGCTCACCACCTGGAGGAAAGGAAGAGACCCAGTACTTC. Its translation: CASSPPGGKEETQYF.

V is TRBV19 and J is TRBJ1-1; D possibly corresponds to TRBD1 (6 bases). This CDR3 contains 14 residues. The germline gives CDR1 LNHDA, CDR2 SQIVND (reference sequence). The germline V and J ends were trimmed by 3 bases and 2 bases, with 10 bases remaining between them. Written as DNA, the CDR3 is TGTGCCAGTAGTATCATGGGGGCCAACACTGAAGCTTTCTTT. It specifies CASSIMGANTEAFF.

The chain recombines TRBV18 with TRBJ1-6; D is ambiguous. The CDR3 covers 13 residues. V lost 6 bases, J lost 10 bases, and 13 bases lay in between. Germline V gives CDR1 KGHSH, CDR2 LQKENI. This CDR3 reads CASSVGFRSPLHF. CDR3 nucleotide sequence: TGTGCCAGCTCTGTCGGATTCAGGTCACCCCTCCACTTT. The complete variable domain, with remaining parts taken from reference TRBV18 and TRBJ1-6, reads NAGVMQNPRHLVRRRGQEARLRCSPMKGHSHVYWYRQLPEEGLKFMVYLQKENIIDESGMPKERFSAEFPKEGPSILRIQQVVRGDSAAYFCASSVGFRSPLHFGNGTRLTVT.

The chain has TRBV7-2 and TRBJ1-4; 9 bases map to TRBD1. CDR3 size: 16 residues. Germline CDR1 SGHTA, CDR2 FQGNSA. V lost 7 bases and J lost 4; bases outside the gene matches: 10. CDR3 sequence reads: CASTRGTGRNNEKLFF. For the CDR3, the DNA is TGTGCCAGCACCCGTGGGACAGGGAGGAATAATGAAAAACTGTTTTTT.

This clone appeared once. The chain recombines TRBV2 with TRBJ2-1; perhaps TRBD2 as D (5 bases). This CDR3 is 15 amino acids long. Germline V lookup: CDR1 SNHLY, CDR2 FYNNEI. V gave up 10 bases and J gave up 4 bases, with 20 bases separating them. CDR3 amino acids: CATEAKASQYNEQFF. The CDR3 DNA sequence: TGTGCCACCGAAGCGAAAGCTAGCCAGTACAATGAGCAGTTCTTC.

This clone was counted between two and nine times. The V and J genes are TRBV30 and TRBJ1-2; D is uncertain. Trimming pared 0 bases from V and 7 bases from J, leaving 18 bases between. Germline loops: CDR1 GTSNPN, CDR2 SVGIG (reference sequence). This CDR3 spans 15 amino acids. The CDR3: CAWSVTLRIEGGYTF. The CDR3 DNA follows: TGTGCCTGGAGTGTTACTCTCCGGATTGAGGGTGGCTACACCTTC. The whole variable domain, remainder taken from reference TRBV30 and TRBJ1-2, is SQTIHQWPATLVQPVGSPLSLECTVEGTSNPNLYWYRQAAGRGLQLLFYSVGIGQISSEVPQNLSASRPQDRQFILSSKKLLLSDSGFYLCAWSVTLRIEGGYTFGSGTRLTVV.

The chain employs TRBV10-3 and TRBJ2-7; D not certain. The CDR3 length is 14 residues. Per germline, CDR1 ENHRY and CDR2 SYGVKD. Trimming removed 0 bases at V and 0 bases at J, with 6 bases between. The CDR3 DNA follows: TGTGCCATCAGTGAGTCGGAGAGCTCCTACGAGCAGTACTTC. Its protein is CAISESESSYEQYF.

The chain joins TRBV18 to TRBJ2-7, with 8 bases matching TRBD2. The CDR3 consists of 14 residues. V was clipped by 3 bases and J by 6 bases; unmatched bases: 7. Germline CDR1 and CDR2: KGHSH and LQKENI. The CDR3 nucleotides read TGTGCCAGCTCACCCGCGGGGGGAAGCGGCGAGCAGTACTTC. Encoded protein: CASSPAGGSGEQYF.

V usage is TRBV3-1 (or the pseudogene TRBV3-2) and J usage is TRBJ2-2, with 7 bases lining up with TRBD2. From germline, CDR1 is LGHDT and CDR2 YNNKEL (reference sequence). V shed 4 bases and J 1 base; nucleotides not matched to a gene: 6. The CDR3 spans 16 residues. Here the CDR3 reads CASSRWTRGNTGELFF. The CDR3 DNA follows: TGTGCCAGCAGCCGGTGGACTAGGGGGAACACCGGGGAGCTGTTTTTT.

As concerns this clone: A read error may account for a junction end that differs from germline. DNA of the CDR3: TGTGCCAGTGGAGACTTCGGGACAGGGGTCTACCCCGGCTTT. It is translated as CASGDFGTGVYPGF. This chain uses TRBV19 with TRBJ1-1; 10 positions match TRBD1. Germline lookup yields CDR1 LNHDA and CDR2 SQIVND (reference sequence). The CDR3 contains 14 residues.